Presented here are 19 T cell receptor beta chains from one specimen sequenced in a study of blood T cell repertoires in COVID-19. TCRdb's table, derived via immunoSEQ multiplex PCR, lists solely in-frame clones and lacks some. The sample has hundreds of thousands of clones; under 95% are singletons. Sequenced material: peripheral blood. The receptors come from a woman under 30 who had recovered from COVID-19.

This chain joins TRBV5-6 and TRBJ2-1; 9 bases fit TRBD2. The CDR3 extends over 15 amino acids. Trimming took 3 bases from V and 3 from J; bases not matched to a gene: 4. The germline gives CDR1 SGHDT, CDR2 YYEEEE. The CDR3 spells CASSSGTSLYNEQFF. As DNA, the CDR3 is TGTGCCAGCAGCTCCGGGACTAGCCTCTACAATGAGCAGTTCTTC.

This clone was observed at least ten times. The chain uses TRBV10-3 and TRBJ1-4, with 7 bases that match TRBD1. V gave up 10 bases and J gave up 7 bases; unmatched junction bases: 9. Germline CDR1 ENHRY, CDR2 SYGVKD. The CDR3 loop spans 13 amino acids. The CDR3 DNA reads as TGTGCCAGCCGATTACAGGGGAGTGAAAAACTGTTTTTT. This codes for CASRLQGSEKLFF.

The chain couples TRBV21-1 to TRBJ2-5; TRBD1 was called by the table and not checked on the DNA. TRBV21-1 is reported as a pseudogene. CDR3 size: 15 residues. The CDR3 DNA follows: TGTGCCAGCAGCGGTCTATGGACAGGGGGAGAGACCCAGTACTTC. Translated, it gives CASSGLWTGGETQYF.

The chain recombines TRBV18 with TRBJ2-7; D may be TRBD1 (6 bases). The CDR3 sequence is 13 residues long. V was clipped by 2 bases and J by 5 bases, with 10 bases between them. CDR1 is KGHSH and CDR2 is LQKENI in the germline V gene. The DNA for the CDR3 is TGTGCCAGCTCACCATCAGGGGCCGACGAGCAGTACGTC. Translating it yields CASSPSGADEQYV.

This sequence joins TRBV12-5 and TRBJ2-5; D is uncertain. The CDR3 is 17 amino acids. V lost 3 bases and J 0 bases, leaving 17 bases between the germline ends. Per germline, CDR1 LGHNT and CDR2 FRNRAP. CDR3 residues: CASGLLGTYTHQETQYF. The CDR3 region has the DNA TGTGCTAGTGGTTTACTGGGCACCTATACACACCAAGAGACCCAGTACTTC.

This rearrangement joins TRBV5-4 to TRBJ2-3; D is uncertain. V was shortened by 6 bases and J by 5 bases, with 10 bases between the two germline ends. The V gene's germline CDR1 is SGHNT and CDR2 YYREEE (reference sequence). This CDR3 is 12 amino acids long. The CDR3 region has the DNA TGTGCCAGCACCATTGAGGTAGATACGCAGTATTTT. It specifies CASTIEVDTQYF.

The V and J genes are TRBV10-1 and TRBJ1-1; D ambiguous. CDR1 is WNHNN, CDR2 SYGVQD, per germline (reference sequence). This CDR3 spans 16 amino acids. Trimming took off 1 base at V and 3 bases at J, with 15 bases between the two ends. The CDR3 bases are TGCGCCAGCAGTGAGTTAGAGGAAGAGTTGGACACTGAAGCTTTCTTT. Protein product: CASSELEEELDTEAFF.

The chain recombines TRBV9 with TRBJ1-1; D may be TRBD1 (6 bases). V lost 3 bases and J lost 10, with 16 bases in between. This CDR3 is 13 amino acids long. Per the germline V gene, CDR1 is SGDLS and CDR2 is YYNGEE. The CDR3 coding sequence is TGTGCCAGCAGCGACTTAATGGGACATGGAGCTTTCTTT. This gives the protein CASSDLMGHGAFF.

The chain combines TRBV12-5 with TRBJ1-2; D is perhaps TRBD1 (6 bases). V was clipped by 7 bases and J by 4 bases, with 10 bases between them. Germline V gene sequence: CDR1 LGHNT, CDR2 FRNRAP. There are 12 residues in the CDR3. The CDR3, as DNA: TGTGCTAGTGCTCGAGGGGGCTATGGCTACACCTTC. Its translation is CASARGGYGYTF.

The chain joins TRBV21-1 to TRBJ1-5. TRBV21-1 is tagged as a pseudogene. This CDR3 is 19 amino acids long. The CDR3, as DNA: TGTGCCAGCAGCAACCGACGTAATAGCCCGGGGAACAGCAATCAGCCCCAGCATTTT. It translates to CASSNRRNSPGNSNQPQHF.

This clone was found once. V gene TRBV9 combines with J gene TRBJ1-2; D remains unclear. The CDR3 has 12 residues. V gave up 5 bases and J gave up 5 bases, with 10 bases separating them. From germline, CDR1 is SGDLS and CDR2 YYNGEE. The CDR3 is CASSVGRYGYTF. CDR3 DNA sequence: TGTGCCAGCAGTGTCGGTCGATATGGCTACACCTTC.

This chain uses TRBV13 with TRBJ2-1; the D gene is possibly TRBD2 (5 bases). This CDR3 region has 12 residues. Trimming shortened V by 1 base and J by 10 bases, and 8 bases separated the two germline ends. From germline, CDR1 is PRHDT and CDR2 FYEKMQ (reference sequence). The CDR3 loop is CASSLVGGEQFF. The CDR3 coding sequence is TGTGCCAGCAGCTTAGTTGGCGGGGAGCAGTTCTTC.

The rearrangement links TRBV5-1 to TRBJ1-4; 8 positions agree with TRBD1. The germline CDR1 and CDR2 sequences are SGHRS and YFSETQ. CDR3 length: 15 amino acids. J gave up 8 bases and V 1 base, and 7 bases lay outside the gene matches. The CDR3 loop reads CASSLSKTGVEKLFF. The CDR3, as DNA: TGCGCCAGCAGCTTGTCTAAGACAGGGGTAGAAAAACTGTTTTTT.

The chain uses TRBV30 and TRBJ2-3; 13 positions agree with TRBD2. Losses at the gene ends were 2 bases for V and 6 bases for J; bases not matched to a gene: 8. The length of the CDR3 is 16 residues. Germline-derived CDR1 and CDR2 are GTSNPN and SVGIG (reference sequence). The CDR3: CAWSPGLAGVSDTQYF. In DNA form, the CDR3 reads TGTGCCTGGAGTCCCGGACTAGCGGGGGTATCGGATACGCAGTATTTT.

The chain couples TRBV5-1 to TRBJ1-2; TRBD1 aligns across 9 bases. J gave up 1 base and V 1 base, and 2 bases lay outside the gene matches. Germline assignment: CDR1 SGHRS and CDR2 YFSETQ. CDR3 length: 15 amino acids. The CDR3 sequence is CASSLTTGGNYGYTF. CDR3 coding DNA: TGCGCCAGCAGCTTGACGACAGGGGGTAACTATGGCTACACCTTC.

The table lists this clone with a count of one. The chain uses TRBV28 and TRBJ2-3; 7 bases agree with TRBD1. Germline CDR1 MDHEN, CDR2 SYDVKM. J gave up 0 bases and V 1 base, and 7 bases lay outside the gene matches. CDR3 size: 17 residues. The chain's CDR3 is CASSLLSPGQSTDTQYF. DNA of the CDR3: TGTGCCAGCAGTTTATTGTCACCGGGACAGAGCACAGATACGCAGTATTTT.

The J gene is TRBJ1-3, the V gene TRBV13; D remains unclear. Trimming removed 2 bases at V and 8 bases at J, with 10 bases between. The CDR3 runs to 13 residues. Per germline, CDR1 PRHDT and CDR2 FYEKMQ (reference sequence). The CDR3 sequence: CASSLNPFDTIYF. DNA for the CDR3: TGTGCCAGCAGCTTAAATCCGTTTGACACCATATATTTT.

This chain uses TRBV6-5 with TRBJ2-3, with D possibly matching TRBD2 (6 bases). The CDR3 spans 14 residues. The germline CDR1 and CDR2 sequences are MNHEY and SVGAGI. Between the trimmed V and J ends, which lost 6 bases and 4 bases, there was a span of 14 bases. This CDR3 is CASRPRGVADTQYF. The CDR3 DNA sequence: TGTGCCAGCAGACCGCGCGGGGTCGCAGATACGCAGTATTTT.

The rearrangement uses TRBV28 and TRBJ1-1, with D tentatively TRBD1 (5 bases). V lost 6 bases to trimming and J lost 4 bases, with 9 bases between them. The CDR3 is 12 residues long. The germline V gene encodes CDR1 MDHEN and CDR2 SYDVKM. In DNA form, the CDR3 reads TGTGCCAGCAGAGTGGGGGGCACTGAAGCTTTCTTT. This codes for CASRVGGTEAFF.